This T cell receptor beta chain was captured by sequencing in a study of blood T cell repertoires in COVID-19. Background on the study: Collection of acute and convalescent COVID-19 samples took place in the United States, Italy and Spain. PBMCs, B-cell-depleted T cells, or T cells were the source of the cDNA or gDNA that made up the material.

This clone has only one observation. In the source study's methods: Estimation of nucleated cell counts was performed using reference gene primer amplification. The protocol was immunoSEQ multiplex PCR, while the TCRdb copy is restricted to in-frame clones and leaves out a portion. The D gene and trimming were derived from the DNA, and the V and J assignments and clone size from that table. Of under 200,000 clones in the sample, 70% to 90% are singletons; the top ten hold around 0.99%. With V trimmed by 5 bases and J by 2 bases, 7 bases remained unmatched. The CDR3 is 15 residues long. Germline V gene lookup returns CDR1 SGHRS and CDR2 YFSETQ.

The rearrangement links TRBV5-1 to TRBJ2-7; TRBD1 aligns across 10 bases. Input material: peripheral blood. The clonotype originates from a man aged 18 to 29 with acute or convalescent COVID-19. CDR3 nucleotides: TGCGCCAGCAGTCAAACCGGGACAGGGGCCTACGAGCAGTACGTC. Its protein product is CASSQTGTGAYEQYV.